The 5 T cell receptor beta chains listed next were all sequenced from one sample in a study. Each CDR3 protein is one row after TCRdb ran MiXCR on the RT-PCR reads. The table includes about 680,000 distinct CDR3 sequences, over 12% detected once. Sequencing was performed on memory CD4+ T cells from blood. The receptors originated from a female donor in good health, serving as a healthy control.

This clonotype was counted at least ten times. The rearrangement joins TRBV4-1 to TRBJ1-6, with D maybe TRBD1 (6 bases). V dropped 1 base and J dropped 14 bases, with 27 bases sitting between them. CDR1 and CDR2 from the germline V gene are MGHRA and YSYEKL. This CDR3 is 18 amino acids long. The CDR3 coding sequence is TGCGCCAGCAGCCAAGTCCCCGAAACCCGGGGGGCTAGTTTGGCCCTCCACTTT. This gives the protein CASSQVPETRGASLALHF.

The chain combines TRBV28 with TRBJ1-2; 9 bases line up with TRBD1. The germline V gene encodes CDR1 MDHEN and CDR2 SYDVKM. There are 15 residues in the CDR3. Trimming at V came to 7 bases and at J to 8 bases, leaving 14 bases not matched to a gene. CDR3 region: CASIPRGQGVGGYTF. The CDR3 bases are TGTGCCAGCATACCCCGGGGACAGGGAGTGGGGGGCTACACCTTC.

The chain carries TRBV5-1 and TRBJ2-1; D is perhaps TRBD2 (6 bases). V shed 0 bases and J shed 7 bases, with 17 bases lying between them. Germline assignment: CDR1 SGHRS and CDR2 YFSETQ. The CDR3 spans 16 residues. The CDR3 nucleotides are TGCGCCAGCAGCTTGGGAGACACGTGGACTAATAATGAGCAGTTCTTC. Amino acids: CASSLGDTWTNNEQFF.

CDR3 DNA: TGTGCCAGCCAGAATGCAGGGTCAGATACGCAGTATTTT. Residues: CASQNAGSDTQYF. V and J are TRBV5-6 and TRBJ2-3, with a tentative D call TRBD1 (5 bases). V shed 7 bases and J shed 4 bases, with 13 bases lying between them. CDR1 is SGHDT, CDR2 YYEEEE, per germline. The CDR3 has 13 amino acids. Drawing the rest from reference TRBV5-6 and TRBJ2-3, the complete variable domain is DAGVTQSPTHLIKTRGQQVTLRCSPKSGHDTVSWYQQALGQGPQFIFQYYEEEERQRGNFPDRFSGHQFPNYSSELNVNALLLGDSALYLCASQNAGSDTQYFGPGTRLTVL.

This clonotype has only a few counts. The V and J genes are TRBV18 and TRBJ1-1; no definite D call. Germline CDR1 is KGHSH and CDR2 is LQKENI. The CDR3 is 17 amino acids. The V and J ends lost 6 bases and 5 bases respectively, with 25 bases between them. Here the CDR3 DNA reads TGTGCCAGCTCGAGGCCCGGGGTAGTAGGAGTTAGGACTGAAGCTTTCTTT. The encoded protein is CASSRPGVVGVRTEAFF.